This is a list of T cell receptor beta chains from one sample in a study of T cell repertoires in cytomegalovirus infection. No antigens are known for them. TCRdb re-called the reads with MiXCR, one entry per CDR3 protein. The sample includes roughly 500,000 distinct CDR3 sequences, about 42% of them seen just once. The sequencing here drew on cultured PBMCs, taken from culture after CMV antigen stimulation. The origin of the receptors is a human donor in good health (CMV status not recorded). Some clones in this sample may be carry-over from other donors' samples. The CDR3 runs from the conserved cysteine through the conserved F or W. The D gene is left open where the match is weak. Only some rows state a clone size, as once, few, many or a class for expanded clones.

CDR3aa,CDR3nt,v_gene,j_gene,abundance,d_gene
CAISHRDRAYEQYF,TGTGCCATCAGTCACCGGGACAGGGCCTACGAGCAGTACTTC,TRBV10-3,TRBJ2-7,-,TRBD1
CASSRGHYNEKLFF,TGTGCCAGCAGCCGGGGACACTACAATGAAAAACTGTTTTTT,TRBV7-2,TRBJ1-4,many,-
CASSRLGTGVAKNIQYF,TGCGCCAGCAGCCGCCTTGGGACAGGAGTAGCCAAAAACATTCAGTACTTC,TRBV4-1,TRBJ2-4,-,TRBD1
CASSPFTGVEKLFF,TGTGCCAGCAGTCCCTTTACCGGGGTTGAAAAACTGTTTTTT,TRBV2,TRBJ1-4,-,-
CASSSEWGNEQFF,TGTGCCAGCAGCTCAGAGTGGGGGAATGAGCAGTTCTTC,TRBV7-2,TRBJ2-1,few,-
CASSLEGQGSYF,TGTGCCAGCAGCTTAGAGGGACAGGGATCGTACTTC,TRBV7-4,TRBJ2-7,-,TRBD1
CASDRGDSGNTIYF,TGTGCCAGCGACCGGGGTGACTCTGGAAACACCATATATTTT,TRBV7-2,TRBJ1-3,few,-
CASSLTGTGSGYGYTF,TGTGCCAGCAGCTTAACCGGGACAGGGTCTGGGTATGGCTACACCTTC,TRBV7-2,TRBJ1-2,few,TRBD1
CATSDYPEREVFREENEQFF,TGTGCCACCAGTGATTACCCGGAGCGGGAGGTTTTCAGGGAAGAGAATGAGCAGTTCTTC,TRBV24-1,TRBJ2-1,-,TRBD2
CAISESAGVAGELFF,TGTGCCATCAGTGAGTCAGCGGGAGTTGCCGGGGAGCTGTTTTTT,TRBV10-3,TRBJ2-2,-,TRBD2
CASSPRIASTDTQYF,TGTGCCAGCAGTCCCCGGATCGCTAGCACAGATACGCAGTATTTT,TRBV12-3/TRBV12-4,TRBJ2-3,-,-
CSATRNEQFF,TGCAGTGCTACGCGGAATGAGCAGTTCTTC,TRBV20-1,TRBJ2-1,-,-
CASSSNRVVTEAFF,TGTGCCAGCAGTTCCAACAGGGTGGTCACTGAAGCTTTCTTT,TRBV12-3/TRBV12-4,TRBJ1-1,-,-